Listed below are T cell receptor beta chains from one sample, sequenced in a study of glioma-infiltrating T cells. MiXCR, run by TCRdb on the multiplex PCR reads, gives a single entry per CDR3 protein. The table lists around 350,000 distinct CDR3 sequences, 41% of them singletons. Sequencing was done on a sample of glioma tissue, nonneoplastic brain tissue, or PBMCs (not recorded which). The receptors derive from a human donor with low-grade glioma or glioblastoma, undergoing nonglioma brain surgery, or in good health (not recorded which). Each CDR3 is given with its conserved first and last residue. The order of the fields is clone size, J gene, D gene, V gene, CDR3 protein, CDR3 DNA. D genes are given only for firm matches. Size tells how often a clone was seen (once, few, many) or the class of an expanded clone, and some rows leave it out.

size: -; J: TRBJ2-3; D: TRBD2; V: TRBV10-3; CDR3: CAISLNLAGVEDTQYF; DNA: TGTGCCATCAGCTTAAACCTAGCGGGAGTGGAAGATACGCAGTATTTT
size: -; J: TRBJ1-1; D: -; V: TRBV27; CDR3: CASRRGYGNNEAFF; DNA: TGTGCCAGCAGGAGGGGTTACGGGAACAATGAAGCTTTCTTT
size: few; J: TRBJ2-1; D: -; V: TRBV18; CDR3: CASSPAMRSYNEQFF; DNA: TGTGCCAGCTCACCTGCTATGCGGTCCTACAATGAGCAGTTCTTC
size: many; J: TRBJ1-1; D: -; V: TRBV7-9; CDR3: CASSVDQVNTEAFF; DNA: TGTGCCAGCAGCGTCGACCAGGTGAACACTGAAGCTTTCTTT
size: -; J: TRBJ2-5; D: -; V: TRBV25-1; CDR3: CTSSATGEKTQYF; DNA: TGTACCAGCAGTGCCACGGGGGAAAAGACCCAGTACTTC
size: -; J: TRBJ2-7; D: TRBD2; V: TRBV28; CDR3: CASSSPSGKTWEQYF; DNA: TGTGCCAGCAGTTCTCCTAGCGGGAAGACGTGGGAGCAGTACTTC
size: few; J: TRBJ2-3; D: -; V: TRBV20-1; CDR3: CSALRAETDTQYF; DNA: TGCAGTGCTTTACGGGCGGAGACAGATACGCAGTATTTT
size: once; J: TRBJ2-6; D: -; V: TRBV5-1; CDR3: CASSTQWSGANVLTF; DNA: TGCGCCAGCAGCACCCAGTGGTCGGGGGCCAACGTCCTGACTTTC
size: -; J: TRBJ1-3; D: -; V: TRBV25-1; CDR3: CASSEWNRASGNTIYF; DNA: TGTGCCAGCAGTGAATGGAACAGGGCCTCTGGAAACACCATATATTTT
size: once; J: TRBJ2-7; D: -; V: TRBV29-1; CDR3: CSVAQAGSYEQYF; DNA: TGCAGCGTTGCCCAGGCGGGCTCCTACGAGCAGTACTTC
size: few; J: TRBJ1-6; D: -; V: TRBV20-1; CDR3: CSASLVSPLHF; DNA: TGCAGTGCTAGCTTAGTTTCACCCCTCCACTTT
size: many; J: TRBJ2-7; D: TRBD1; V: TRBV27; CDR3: CASRLGDRVGEQYF; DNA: TGTGCCAGCCGCCTTGGGGACAGGGTCGGAGAGCAGTACTTC
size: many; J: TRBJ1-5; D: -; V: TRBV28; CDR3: CASSLDTHSNQPQHF; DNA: TGTGCCAGCAGTTTGGACACCCATAGCAATCAGCCCCAGCATTTT
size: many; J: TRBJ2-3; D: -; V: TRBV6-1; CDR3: CASSSIDLTDTQYF; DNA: TGTGCCAGCAGTTCTATTGACCTCACAGATACGCAGTATTTT
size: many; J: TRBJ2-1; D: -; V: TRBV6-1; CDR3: CASGDALGGPYNEQFF; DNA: TGTGCCAGCGGAGACGCCCTTGGGGGACCCTACAATGAGCAGTTCTTC
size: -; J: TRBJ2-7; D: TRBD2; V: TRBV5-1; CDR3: CASSLGLAGLSYEQYF; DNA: TGCGCCAGCAGCTTGGGGCTAGCGGGACTCTCCTACGAGCAGTACTTC
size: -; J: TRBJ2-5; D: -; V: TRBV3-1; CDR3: CARSQDETTQETQYF; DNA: TGTGCCAGAAGCCAAGATGAAACTACCCAAGAGACCCAGTACTTC
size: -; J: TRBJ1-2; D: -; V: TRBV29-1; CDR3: CSVGLGHGYTF; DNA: TGCAGCGTTGGGCTAGGCCATGGCTACACCTTC
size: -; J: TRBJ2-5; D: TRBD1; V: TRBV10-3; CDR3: CAISDTHGTAQETQYF; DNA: TGTGCCATCAGTGATACTCACGGGACAGCACAAGAGACCCAGTACTTC
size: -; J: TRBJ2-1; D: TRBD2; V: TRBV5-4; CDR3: CASSLYLAGDVNEQFF; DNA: TGTGCCAGCAGCTTGTACCTAGCGGGAGATGTCAATGAGCAGTTCTTC
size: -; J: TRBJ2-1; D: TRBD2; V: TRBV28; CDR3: CASSLGGGFDEQFF; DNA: TGTGCCAGCAGTTTAGGGGGGGGTTTCGATGAGCAGTTCTTC
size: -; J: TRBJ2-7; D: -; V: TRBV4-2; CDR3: CASSQDQVFGYEQYF; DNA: TGTGCCAGCAGCCAAGATCAGGTTTTCGGTTACGAGCAGTACTTC
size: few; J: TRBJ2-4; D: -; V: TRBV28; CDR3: CASSNRDFTRDIQYF; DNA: TGTGCCAGCAGCAACCGGGACTTTACTAGGGACATTCAGTACTTC
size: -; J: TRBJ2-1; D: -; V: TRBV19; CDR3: CASSPLGAGNNNEQFF; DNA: TGTGCCAGTAGTCCCCTAGGCGCGGGAAACAACAATGAGCAGTTCTTC
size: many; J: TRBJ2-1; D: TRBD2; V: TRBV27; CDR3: CASGRLAAGAYNEQFF; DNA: TGTGCCAGCGGCCGACTAGCGGCGGGAGCTTACAATGAGCAGTTCTTC
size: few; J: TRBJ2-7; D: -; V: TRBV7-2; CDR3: CASSFSGYYHEQYF; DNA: TGTGCCAGCAGCTTTAGCGGATACTATCACGAGCAGTACTTC
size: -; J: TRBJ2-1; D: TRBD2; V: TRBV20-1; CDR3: CSAMGGRTVEQFF; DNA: TGCAGTGCTATGGGCGGGAGGACGGTTGAGCAGTTCTTC
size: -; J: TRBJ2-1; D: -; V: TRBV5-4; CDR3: CASSNLIHEQFF; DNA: TGTGCCAGCAGTAATCTCATCCATGAGCAGTTCTTC
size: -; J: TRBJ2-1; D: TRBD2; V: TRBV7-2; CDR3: CASSFPLAGGAQFF; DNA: TGTGCCAGCAGCTTCCCCTTAGCGGGAGGGGCGCAGTTCTTC
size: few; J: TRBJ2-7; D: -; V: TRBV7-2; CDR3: CASSLARGTAIYEQYF; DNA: TGTGCCAGCAGCTTAGCGCGAGGGACGGCTATCTACGAGCAGTACTTC
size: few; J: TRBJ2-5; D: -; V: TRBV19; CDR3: CASSMITGSAQETQYF; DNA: TGTGCCAGTAGTATGATAACCGGTAGCGCCCAAGAGACCCAGTACTTC
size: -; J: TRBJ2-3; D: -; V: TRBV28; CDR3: CASTGGVSDTQYF; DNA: TGTGCCAGCACCGGGGGAGTCTCAGATACGCAGTATTTT
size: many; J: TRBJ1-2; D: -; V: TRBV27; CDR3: CASSLNRVSVDGYTF; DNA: TGTGCCAGCAGTTTGAACAGGGTTTCGGTTGATGGCTACACCTTC
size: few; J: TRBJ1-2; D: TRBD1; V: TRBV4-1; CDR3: CASSQLDRGGYGYTF; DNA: TGCGCCAGCAGCCAACTCGACAGGGGAGGCTATGGCTACACCTTC
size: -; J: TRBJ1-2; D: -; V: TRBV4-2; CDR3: CASSQVMGESYGYTF; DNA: TGTGCCAGCAGCCAAGTCATGGGAGAAAGCTATGGCTACACCTTC
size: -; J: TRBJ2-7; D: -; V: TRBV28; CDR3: CASTTVGASYEQYF; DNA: TGTGCCAGCACCACGGTAGGGGCATCCTACGAGCAGTACTTC
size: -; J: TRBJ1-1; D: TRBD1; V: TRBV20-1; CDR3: CSAISGTGEWAEAFF; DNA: TGCAGTGCCATCTCTGGGACAGGGGAGTGGGCTGAAGCTTTCTTT
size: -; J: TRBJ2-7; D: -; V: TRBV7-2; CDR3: CASSLGPGQSYEQYF; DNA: TGTGCCAGCAGCTTAGGGCCGGGTCAATCCTACGAGCAGTACTTC
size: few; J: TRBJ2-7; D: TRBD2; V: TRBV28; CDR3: CASSFPTGLAFYEQYF; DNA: TGTGCCAGCAGTTTCCCGACGGGACTAGCGTTCTACGAGCAGTACTTC
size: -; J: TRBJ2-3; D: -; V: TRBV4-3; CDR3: CASSQGIASTDTQYF; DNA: TGCGCCAGCAGCCAAGGGATAGCTTCGACAGATACGCAGTATTTT
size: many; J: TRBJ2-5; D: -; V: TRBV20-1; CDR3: CSAPSRGETQYF; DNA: TGCAGTGCACCCTCTAGGGGGGAGACCCAGTACTTC
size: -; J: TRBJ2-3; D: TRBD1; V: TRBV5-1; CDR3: CASSGDSLTWADTQYF; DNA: TGCGCCAGCAGCGGGGACAGCCTTACGTGGGCAGATACGCAGTATTTT
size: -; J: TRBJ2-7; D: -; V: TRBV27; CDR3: CASRLRGSVNEQYF; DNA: TGTGCCAGCAGACTGAGAGGATCGGTCAACGAGCAGTACTTC
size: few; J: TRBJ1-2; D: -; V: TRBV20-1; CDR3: CSARDGAGANYGYTF; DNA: TGCAGTGCTAGAGATGGGGCAGGAGCTAACTATGGCTACACCTTC